These 28 T cell receptor beta chains came from one sample sequenced in a study of blood T cell repertoires in COVID-19. TCRdb's copy holds only in-frame clones and misses some; the assay was immunoSEQ multiplex PCR. This table holds tens of thousands of clones, about 82% found once. Source material: peripheral blood. The receptors were sampled from a man in his 70s with acute or convalescent COVID-19.

The chain recombines TRBV9 with TRBJ1-6; TRBD1 matches 7 bases. CDR3 length: 14 residues. V shed 3 bases and J 5 bases; nucleotides not matched to a gene: 2. From germline, CDR1 is SGDLS and CDR2 YYNGEE. The chain's CDR3 is CASSGQGNNSPLHF. The CDR3 nucleotides read TGTGCCAGCAGCGGACAGGGAAATAATTCACCCCTCCACTTT.

The chain carries TRBV2 and TRBJ2-7; 9 bases align to TRBD2. V shed 6 bases, J shed 4 bases, and the junction held 13 bases outside the gene matches. CDR3 size: 16 residues. Germline assignment: CDR1 SNHLY and CDR2 FYNNEI. The DNA of the CDR3 is TGTGCCAGCAGAGAGGAGGGGGCAGCGGGAGGTTACGAGCAGTACTTC. Translated: CASREEGAAGGYEQYF.

J is TRBJ2-1 and V is TRBV7-9; tentative D call: TRBD1 (6 bases). Looked up from germline, CDR1 is SEHNR and CDR2 is FQNEAQ (reference sequence). The V and J ends lost 5 bases and 2 bases respectively, with 16 bases between them. The CDR3 covers 16 residues. The CDR3 region is CASSPGTRATYNEQFF. The CDR3 region has the DNA TGTGCCAGCAGCCCCGGGACACGAGCGACCTACAATGAGCAGTTCTTC.

The chain has TRBV7-9 and TRBJ2-3, with TRBD2 as a possible D gene (5 bases). CDR1 and CDR2 from the germline V gene are SEHNR and FQNEAQ (reference sequence). Trimming took 5 bases from V and 0 from J, leaving 9 bases between them. CDR3 size: 14 residues. The CDR3 nucleotides read TGTGCCAGCAGCCAACGGACTAGCACAGATACGCAGTATTTT. Protein: CASSQRTSTDTQYF.

The sample holds one count of this clone. The chain joins TRBV5-1 to TRBJ2-2, with 7 bases aligning to TRBD1. The CDR3 consists of 15 residues. Losses at the gene ends were 0 bases for V and 5 bases for J; bases not matched to a gene: 4. CDR1 SGHRS and CDR2 YFSETQ come from the germline V gene. CDR3 sequence: CASSLGQGQTGELFF. The CDR3 nucleotides read TGCGCCAGCAGCTTGGGACAGGGTCAGACCGGGGAGCTGTTTTTT.

The V gene is TRBV24-1, the J gene TRBJ2-5; D not resolved. Germline V gene sequence: CDR1 KGHDR, CDR2 SFDVKD. V was trimmed by 2 bases and J by 4 bases, leaving 4 bases between them. CDR3 length: 12 residues. CDR3 amino acids: CATSDSGETQYF. The CDR3, as DNA: TGTGCCACCAGTGATTCGGGAGAGACCCAGTACTTC.

Of note for this clone: Other DNA sequences in the same sample also yield this CDR3. The V call is TRBV18, the J call TRBJ1-5, with TRBD1 matching over 10 bases. Losses at the gene ends were 3 bases for V and 2 bases for J; bases not matched to a gene: 1. Germline CDR1 and CDR2: KGHSH and LQKENI. This CDR3 contains 15 residues. In DNA form, the CDR3 reads TGTGCCAGCTCACCCGGACAGGGGGGCAATCAGCCCCAGCATTTT. Translated, it gives CASSPGQGGNQPQHF.

The genes are TRBV10-2 and TRBJ2-7; D gene unclear. Trimming stripped 7 bases from V and 4 bases from J, with 14 bases between. Germline V gene sequence: CDR1 WSHSY, CDR2 SAAADI. The CDR3 is 13 amino acids. CDR3 sequence reads: CASKSVRSYEQYF. In DNA, the CDR3 is TGCGCCAGCAAATCAGTCCGTTCTTACGAGCAGTACTTC.

V gene TRBV5-1 combines with J gene TRBJ1-4, with D possibly being TRBD1 (6 bases). Trimming left V 1 base short and J 0 bases short, with 10 bases between. Germline loops: CDR1 SGHRS, CDR2 YFSETQ. CDR3 size: 16 residues. CDR3 sequence reads: CASSLRSGATNEKLFF. Here the CDR3 DNA reads TGCGCCAGCAGCTTGCGGTCAGGGGCAACTAATGAAAAACTGTTTTTT.

The genes are TRBV6-1 and TRBJ2-7; weak D call: TRBD1 (5 bases). This CDR3 is built from 14 residues. Trimming took 1 base from V and 8 from J, leaving 15 bases between them. Germline assignment: CDR1 MNHNS and CDR2 SASEGT. Here the CDR3 reads CASSEDRLVLKQYF. DNA of the CDR3: TGTGCCAGCAGTGAAGACAGGTTAGTTTTGAAGCAGTACTTC.

The V and J genes are TRBV7-2 and TRBJ2-1; 7 bases match TRBD2. Germline V lookup: CDR1 SGHTA, CDR2 FQGNSA. With V trimmed by 5 bases and J by 8 bases, 15 bases remained unmatched. The CDR3 extends over 16 amino acids. The CDR3 reads CASSPRPYRGVYEQFF. The CDR3 region has the DNA TGTGCCAGCAGCCCAAGACCCTACCGGGGGGTGTATGAGCAGTTCTTC.

V gene TRBV7-9 combines with J gene TRBJ1-4; D perhaps matches TRBD1 (5 bases). Trimming left V 5 bases short and J 8 bases short, with 18 bases between. This CDR3 has 15 amino acids. Germline V gene data show CDR1 as SEHNR and CDR2 as FQNEAQ (reference sequence). This CDR3 is CASSPPTGVGEKLFF. CDR3 nucleotide sequence: TGTGCCAGCAGCCCCCCAACGGGGGTGGGAGAAAAACTGTTTTTT. Complete variable domain (other parts from reference TRBV7-9 and TRBJ1-4): DTGVSQNPRHKITKRGQNVTFRCDPISEHNRLYWYRQTLGQGPEFLTYFQNEAQLEKSRLLSDRFSAERPKGSFSTLEIQRTEQGDSAMYLCASSPPTGVGEKLFFGSGTQLSVL.

CDR3 DNA sequence: TGTGCCAGCAGTGTCAGGGAGGGCGAAAAACTGTTTTTT. Its translation: CASSVREGEKLFF. The rearrangement uses TRBV2 and TRBJ1-4; D is perhaps TRBD1 (5 bases). This CDR3 has 13 residues. V lost 4 bases to trimming and J lost 8 bases, with 11 bases between them. The germline V gene encodes CDR1 SNHLY and CDR2 FYNNEI. The whole variable domain, filled in from reference TRBV2 and TRBJ1-4, reads EPEVTQTPSHQVTQMGQEVILRCVPISNHLYFYWYRQILGQKVEFLVSFYNNEISEKSEIFDDQFSVERPDGSNFTLKIRSTKLEDSAMYFCASSVREGEKLFFGSGTQLSVL.

This sequence joins TRBV7-9 and TRBJ2-1; TRBD2 matches at 8 bases. The CDR3 is 15 amino acids. After removal of 3 bases from V and 8 bases from J, the junction contained 9 bases not matched to a gene. Germline V CDR1 and CDR2: SEHNR, FQNEAQ (reference sequence). The CDR3 sequence: CASSFPGGPGDEQFF. CDR3 bases: TGTGCCAGCAGCTTTCCGGGGGGGCCAGGGGATGAGCAGTTCTTC.

CDR3 sequence (DNA): TGTGCGGGGGCCAGGACAGCCCTGGTGGATGAGCAGTTCTTC. The encoded protein is CAGARTALVDEQFF. The V and J genes are TRBV7-9 and TRBJ2-1, with D possibly being TRBD1 (6 bases). Germline V gene sequence: CDR1 SEHNR, CDR2 FQNEAQ (reference sequence). The CDR3 runs to 14 residues.

In this sample, this clone turned up many times. J is TRBJ1-2 and V is TRBV6-4, with D maybe TRBD1 (5 bases). The germline V gene encodes CDR1 MRHNA and CDR2 SNTAGT. With 2 bases removed from V and 6 bases from J, the gap between germline ends came to 19 bases. The CDR3 runs to 16 residues. CDR3 sequence reads: CASSDIQGRSSDGYTF. CDR3 DNA sequence: TGTGCCAGCAGTGACATCCAGGGTAGATCCTCCGATGGCTACACCTTC.

The chain uses TRBV10-3 and TRBJ2-3; TRBD2 agrees at 9 bases. Germline V lookup: CDR1 ENHRY, CDR2 SYGVKD. V lost 5 bases to trimming and J lost 14 bases; unmatched junction nucleotides: 17. This CDR3 region has 15 residues. As DNA, the CDR3 is TGTGCCATCAGTAGGGCTTCCAGCGGGGGGCCCGCTGGGTATTTT. Its translation is CAISRASSGGPAGYF.

The chain couples TRBV10-3 to TRBJ1-3; the D gene is possibly TRBD1 (6 bases). The CDR3 spans 16 residues. From germline, CDR1 is ENHRY and CDR2 SYGVKD. V was shortened by 0 bases and J by 0 bases, with 9 bases between the two germline ends. The CDR3 DNA sequence: TGTGCCATCAGTGAGTCCCCGACAGGCTCTGGAAACACCATATATTTT. As protein: CAISESPTGSGNTIYF.

The chain links TRBV5-6 to TRBJ1-5; no clear D. The ends were cut back, 5 bases at V and 6 bases at J, with 18 bases in the middle. CDR3 size: 15 residues. In germline, CDR1 is SGHDT, CDR2 YYEEEE. The CDR3 protein is CASSSRTGGSQPQHF. The CDR3 coding sequence is TGTGCCAGCAGTTCCCGGACCGGAGGGAGTCAGCCCCAGCATTTT. The full variable domain, its missing parts supplied by reference TRBV5-6 and TRBJ1-5, is DAGVTQSPTHLIKTRGQQVTLRCSPKSGHDTVSWYQQALGQGPQFIFQYYEEEERQRGNFPDRFSGHQFPNYSSELNVNALLLGDSALYLCASSSRTGGSQPQHFGDGTRLSIL.

J is TRBJ1-1 and V is TRBV7-9, with 7 bases that match TRBD1. This CDR3 is built from 14 residues. The J segment lost 1 base and the V segment lost 5 bases, leaving 4 bases of the junction unmatched. Germline lookup yields CDR1 SEHNR and CDR2 FQNEAQ (reference sequence). CDR3 nucleotide sequence: TGTGCCAGCAGCCTAAGGACAGGGAACACTGAAGCTTTCTTT. Translated, it gives CASSLRTGNTEAFF.

The chain joins TRBV27 to TRBJ2-5, with unresolved D. The CDR3 runs 16 residues. Per the germline V gene, CDR1 is MNHEY and CDR2 is SMNVEV (reference sequence). The V and J ends lost 5 bases and 1 base respectively, with 17 bases between them. As DNA, the CDR3 is TGTGCCAGCAGTCCCAGGCCCCTGGAAGGCCAAGAGACCCAGTACTTC. It specifies CASSPRPLEGQETQYF.

The chain couples TRBV28 to TRBJ2-1; 8 bases agree with TRBD2. V lost 8 bases and J lost 7; bases outside the gene matches: 10. This CDR3 spans 14 amino acids. The germline gives CDR1 MDHEN, CDR2 SYDVKM. DNA for the CDR3: TGTGCCAGCGGTCAGATAGCGGGGAGGAATGAGCAGTTCTTC. Protein sequence: CASGQIAGRNEQFF.

In regard to this clone: Within the sample, other DNA sequences also encode this same CDR3. This chain links TRBV5-1 with TRBJ2-2; 8 nucleotides match TRBD2. CDR3 size: 16 residues. Germline V gene sequence: CDR1 SGHRS, CDR2 YFSETQ. Trimming cost V 0 bases and J 6 bases; bases outside gene matches: 7. CDR3 nucleotides: TGCGCCAGCAGCTTGGGGGCGCGCGGGGGGCCCGGGGAGCTGTTTTTT. As protein: CASSLGARGGPGELFF.

V and J are TRBV6-6 and TRBJ2-7, with 12 bases identical to TRBD2. The V gene end was trimmed by 5 bases and the J gene end by 2 bases; junction bases not matched to a gene: 7. CDR1 and CDR2 from the germline V gene are MNHNY and SVGAGI (reference sequence). The CDR3 spans 16 residues. As DNA, the CDR3 is TGTGCCAGCAGTCAAAGACTAGCGGGAGCCCCCTACGAGCAGTACTTC. Protein: CASSQRLAGAPYEQYF.

The chain combines TRBV7-3 with TRBJ2-1; the D is unclear. Trimming took 8 bases from V and 6 from J, leaving 8 bases between them. Germline loops: CDR1 SGHTA, CDR2 FQGTGA. This CDR3 has 11 residues. The CDR3, as DNA: TGTGCCAGCGGGCTCACCAATGAGCAGTTCTTC. It translates to CASGLTNEQFF.

The chain is built from TRBV9 and TRBJ1-3; D call uncertain. V was trimmed by 1 base and J by 0 bases, leaving 8 bases between them. Germline lookup yields CDR1 SGDLS and CDR2 YYNGEE. This CDR3 contains 15 residues. CDR3 region: CASSVSGGSGNTIYF. CDR3 sequence (DNA): TGTGCCAGCAGCGTATCCGGTGGCTCTGGAAACACCATATATTTT.

The V call is TRBV5-1, the J call TRBJ2-3; the match to TRBD1 covers 12 bases. CDR1 is SGHRS and CDR2 is YFSETQ in the germline V gene. The CDR3 has 17 amino acids. The V gene end was trimmed by 4 bases and the J gene end by 6 bases; junction bases not matched to a gene: 12. CDR3 sequence (DNA): TGCGCCAGCAGCGCGTACCCGGGACAGGGGGCTGGGGATACGCAGTATTTT. It yields the protein CASSAYPGQGAGDTQYF.

This CDR3 reads CASSLVLAGDTQYF. The CDR3 DNA follows: TGCGCCAGCAGCTTGGTTCTAGCGGGAGATACGCAGTATTTT. V and J are TRBV5-1 and TRBJ2-3, with 8 bases aligning to TRBD2. Germline CDR1 and CDR2: SGHRS and YFSETQ. Trimming at V came to 0 bases and at J to 5 bases, leaving 2 bases not matched to a gene. The CDR3 spans 14 residues.